The entry below gives a single T cell receptor (beta chain) sequence along with its context. The data were obtained in a study of T cell repertoires in cytomegalovirus infection. The CDR3 loop spans 13 amino acids. The germline CDR1 and CDR2 sequences are MDHEN and SYDVKM. V was clipped by 5 bases and J by 10 bases, with 17 bases between them. MiXCR, applied by TCRdb to the reads, yields one record per CDR3 protein. The data hold a few hundred thousand distinct CDR3 sequences, with approximately 18% observed a single time. The chain uses TRBV28 and TRBJ1-1; D is possibly TRBD1 (5 bases). This sequence was found in a human donor in good health (CMV status not recorded). Some clones in this sample may be carry-over from other donors' samples. Sequenced input: PBMCs. CDR3 residues: CASSPPLGEGAFF. CDR3 sequence (DNA): TGTGCCAGCAGTCCCCCCTTGGGGGAAGGAGCTTTCTTT.